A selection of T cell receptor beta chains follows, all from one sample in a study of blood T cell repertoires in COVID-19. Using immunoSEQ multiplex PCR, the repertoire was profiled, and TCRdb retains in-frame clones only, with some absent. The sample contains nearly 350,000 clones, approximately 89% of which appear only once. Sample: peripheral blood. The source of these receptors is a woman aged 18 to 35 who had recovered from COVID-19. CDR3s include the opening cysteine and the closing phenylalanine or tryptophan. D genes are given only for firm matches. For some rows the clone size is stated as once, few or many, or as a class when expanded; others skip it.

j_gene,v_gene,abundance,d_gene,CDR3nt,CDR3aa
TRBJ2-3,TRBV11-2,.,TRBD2,TGTGCCAGCAGGTTGTGGGGGGAGGGCCGGGATACGCAGTATTTT,CASRLWGEGRDTQYF
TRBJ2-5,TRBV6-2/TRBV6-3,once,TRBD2,TGTGCCAGCAGTTACCCCTCTAGCGGGAGGGCCGGTATAAGGGAGACCCAGTACTTC,CASSYPSSGRAGIRETQYF
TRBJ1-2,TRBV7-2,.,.,TGTGCCAGCAGCTCCATGGCGGGGGGGATTTATGGCTACACCTTC,CASSSMAGGIYGYTF
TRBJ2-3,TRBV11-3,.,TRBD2,TGTGCCAGCAGCACAAGACTAGCGGGAGTACCAGATACGCAGTATTTT,CASSTRLAGVPDTQYF
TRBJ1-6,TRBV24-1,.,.,TGTGCCACCGGATTGGGGGGGAATTCACCCCTCCACTTT,CATGLGGNSPLHF
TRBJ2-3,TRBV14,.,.,TGTGCCAGCAGCCAAGAGAGGGACTGGAACACAGATACGCAGTATTTT,CASSQERDWNTDTQYF
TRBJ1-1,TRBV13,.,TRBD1,TGTGCCAGCAGCCCCAACGCGGGACAGGTGAACACTGAAGCTTTCTTT,CASSPNAGQVNTEAFF
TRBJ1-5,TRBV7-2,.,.,TGTGCCAGCAGCTTAAAGACAGAACAGCCCCAGCATTTT,CASSLKTEQPQHF
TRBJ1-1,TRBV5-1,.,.,TGCGCCAGCAGCCTAGCTACGAGGGTGAACACTGAAGCTTTCTTT,CASSLATRVNTEAFF
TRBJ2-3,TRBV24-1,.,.,TGTGCCACCAGTGATGCGGCGGCGGGCCCAGATACGCAGTATTTT,CATSDAAAGPDTQYF
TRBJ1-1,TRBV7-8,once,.,TGTGCCAGCGGGGCGGGGGACCCTAACACTGAAGCTTTCTTT,CASGAGDPNTEAFF
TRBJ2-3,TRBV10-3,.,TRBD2,TGTGCCATCAGTGAGGCTAGCGGGAGCGCAGATACGCAGTATTTT,CAISEASGSADTQYF
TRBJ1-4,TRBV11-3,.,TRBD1,TGTGCCAGCAGCTCCGCCGACTGGACCGGGACAGAGGATGAAAAACTGTTTTTT,CASSSADWTGTEDEKLFF
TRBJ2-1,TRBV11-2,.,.,TGTGCCAGCAGTTCGAGCGGTGGGTACAATGAGCAGTTCTTC,CASSSSGGYNEQFF
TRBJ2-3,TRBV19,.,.,TGTGCCAGTAGTATACTCTTGGCAGGTACGCAGTATTTT,CASSILLAGTQYF
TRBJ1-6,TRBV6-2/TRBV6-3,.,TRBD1,TGTGCCAGCAGTTCTCCGACAGGGGGCTGGGGATCACCCCTCCACTTT,CASSSPTGGWGSPLHF
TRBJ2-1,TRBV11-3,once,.,TGTGCCAGCAGCTTAGTGGGGGGTTTGGGACAGTTCTTC,CASSLVGGLGQFF
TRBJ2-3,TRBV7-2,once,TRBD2,TGTGCCAGCAGCTCACGACTAGCGGGAGCCACAGATACGCAGTATTTT,CASSSRLAGATDTQYF
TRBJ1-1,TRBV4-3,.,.,TGCGCCAGCAGCCAAGCTACAGGGTATCCGAACACTGAAGCTTTCTTT,CASSQATGYPNTEAFF
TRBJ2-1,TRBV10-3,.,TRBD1,TGTGCCATCAGTGATCGGACAGGAGCCCTCAATGAGCAGTTCTTC,CAISDRTGALNEQFF
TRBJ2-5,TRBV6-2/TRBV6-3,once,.,TGTGCCAGCAGTGACTCGCGAGAGACCCAGTACTTC,CASSDSRETQYF
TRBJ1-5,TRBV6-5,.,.,TGTGCCAGCATGCGGGGTTCTGGGCAGCCCCAGCATTTT,CASMRGSGQPQHF
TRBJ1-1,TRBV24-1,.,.,TGTGCCACCTCAAGCCGGGGGGGCAGACACACTGAAGCTTTCTTT,CATSSRGGRHTEAFF
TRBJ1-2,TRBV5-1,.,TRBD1,TGCGCCAGCAGCTTGTCGGGACAGGGGTTCTTTGGCTACACCTTC,CASSLSGQGFFGYTF
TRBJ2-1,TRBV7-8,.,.,TGTGCCAGCAGCTTAGCGGGAGGCTATGAGCAGTTCTTC,CASSLAGGYEQFF
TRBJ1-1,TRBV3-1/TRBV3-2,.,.,TGTGCCAGCAGCCGCCGACAAGCGAACACTGAAGCTTTCTTT,CASSRRQANTEAFF
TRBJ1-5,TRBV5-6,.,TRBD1,TGTGCCAGCAACAGACAGGGCCTTTATGGCAATCAGCCCCAGCATTTT,CASNRQGLYGNQPQHF
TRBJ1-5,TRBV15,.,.,TGTGCCACCAGCAGAGATGAGAGCTATAGCAATCAGCCCCAGCATTTT,CATSRDESYSNQPQHF
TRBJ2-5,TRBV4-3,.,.,TGCGCCAGCAGCCGATTTTGGCGGGGAGTACAAGAGACCCAGTACTTC,CASSRFWRGVQETQYF
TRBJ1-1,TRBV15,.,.,TGTGCCACCAGCAGAGCTGTTGACACTGAAGCTTTCTTT,CATSRAVDTEAFF
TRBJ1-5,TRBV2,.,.,TGTGCCAGCGGCGGGGAGGAGGATCAGCCCCAGCATTTT,CASGGEEDQPQHF
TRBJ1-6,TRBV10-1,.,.,TGCGCCAGCAGTGAGTCGGGCAGCTCACCCCTCCACTTT,CASSESGSSPLHF
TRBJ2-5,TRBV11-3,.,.,TGTGCCAGCAGCTTAGGTCCAACTCAAGAGACCCAGTACTTC,CASSLGPTQETQYF
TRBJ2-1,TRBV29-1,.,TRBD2,TGCAGCGTTGTTGGCGGGAGATACAATGAGCAGTTCTTC,CSVVGGRYNEQFF
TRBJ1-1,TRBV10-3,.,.,TGTGCCATCAGCCCTAGGGGGTACGGCACTGAAGCTTTCTTT,CAISPRGYGTEAFF
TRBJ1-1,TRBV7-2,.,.,TGTGCCAGCAGCTACAAACCAGGGGTCTTGAACACTGAAGCTTTCTTT,CASSYKPGVLNTEAFF
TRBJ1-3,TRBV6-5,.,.,TGTGCCAGCAGTTACTCCTCTCCGAGCTCTGGAAACACCATATATTTT,CASSYSSPSSGNTIYF
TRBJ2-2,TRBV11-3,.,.,TGTGCCAGCAGACAGGGGGGGACCGGGGAGCTGTTTTTT,CASRQGGTGELFF
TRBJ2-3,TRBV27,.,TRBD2,TGTGCCAGCACCCCGGGCGGGAGGGCTACAGATACGCAGTATTTT,CASTPGGRATDTQYF
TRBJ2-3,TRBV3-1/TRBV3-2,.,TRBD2,TGTGCCAGCAGCCGGGGACTAGCGGGAGTTGGCACAGATACGCAGTATTTT,CASSRGLAGVGTDTQYF
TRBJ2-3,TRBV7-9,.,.,TGTGCCAGCAGCACAATGGGCACAGATACGCAGTATTTT,CASSTMGTDTQYF
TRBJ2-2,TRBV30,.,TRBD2,TGTGCCTGGAGCGTGAGCGGGAGGGATTCTGGGGAGCTGTTTTTT,CAWSVSGRDSGELFF
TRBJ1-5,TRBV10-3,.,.,TGTGCCATCAGTGATTCTCAGGGGAGCAATCAGCCCCAGCATTTT,CAISDSQGSNQPQHF